This TCR beta chain was identified during a study of blood T cell repertoires in COVID-19. As handled by the study authors: Estimation of nucleated cell counts was performed using reference gene primer amplification. Method: immunoSEQ multiplex PCR; TCRdb's copy keeps in-frame clones and lacks some. V, J and clone size derive from that table, while D and trimming were established from the DNA sequence. Here the sample spans tens of thousands of clones, 91% being singletons. The V gene's germline CDR1 is ENHRY and CDR2 SYGVKD. V lost 6 bases, J lost 2 bases, and 5 bases stayed unmatched. This CDR3 is 14 amino acids long.

The chain recombines TRBV10-3 with TRBJ2-3; 7 bases are a match to TRBD1. Input material: peripheral blood. The receptor's source is a man between 65 and 85 years old with active COVID-19. The CDR3 DNA reads as TGTGCCATCAGACCGGGACAGATCACAGATACGCAGTATTTT. It specifies CAIRPGQITDTQYF.